The 29 T cell receptor beta chains presented below share a single source sample, sequenced in a study of T-cell reconstitution after alpha-beta-depleted transplantation in children. Unique molecular identifiers were incorporated when the TCRbeta library was constructed. TCRdb fed the PCR reads into MiXCR, producing one record per CDR3 protein. The repertoire consists of 550,000 to 600,000 distinct CDR3 sequences, with about 23% occurring once and the leading ten covering less than 15%. The material was PBMCs, mostly from graft donor cells, obtained 360 days after TCRalphabeta/CD19-depleted stem cell transplant. These receptors were obtained from a boy under two years old who had a stem cell transplant for acute myeloid leukemia, so the T cells may come from the graft donor.

This clonotype was counted ten times or more. The V gene is TRBV6-5, the J gene TRBJ2-1; no definite D call. The CDR3 has 12 residues. Germline-derived CDR1 and CDR2 are MNHEY and SVGAGI. Trimming removed 5 bases from V and 8 bases from J, with 10 bases in between. CDR3 residues: CASSRLGDEQFF. In nucleotides, the CDR3 is TGTGCCAGCAGTAGACTCGGTGATGAGCAGTTCTTC.

This clonotype was observed at least ten times. J is TRBJ1-6 and V is TRBV7-8, with 7 bases matching TRBD1. Germline loops: CDR1 SGHVS, CDR2 FQNEAQ. With V trimmed by 5 bases and J by 6 bases, 10 bases remained unmatched. CDR3 size: 16 residues. This CDR3 reads CASSRDRDSVNSPLHF. CDR3 in DNA: TGTGCCAGCAGCCGCGACCGGGACAGCGTTAATTCACCCCTCCACTTT.

This clonotype showed up many times. The J gene is TRBJ2-5, the V gene TRBV5-1; D gene unclear. Per germline, CDR1 SGHRS and CDR2 YFSETQ. The CDR3 runs to 15 residues. Trimming took off 1 base at V and 5 bases at J, with 15 bases between the two ends. The CDR3 loop is CASSLRRPEKETQYF. The CDR3 DNA reads TGCGCCAGCAGCTTGCGAAGGCCGGAAAAGGAGACCCAGTACTTC.

Ten or more counts support this clonotype. J is TRBJ2-3 and V is TRBV4-2; D is uncertain. The CDR3 has 15 amino acids. The germline CDR1 and CDR2 sequences are LGHNA and YNFKEQ. Between the trimmed V and J ends, which lost 1 base and 2 bases, there was a span of 10 bases. DNA for the CDR3: TGTGCCAGCAGCCAAGTAGTCGGTTACACAGATACGCAGTATTTT. Translating gives CASSQVVGYTDTQYF.

V and J are TRBV10-2 and TRBJ1-2; no clear D. The CDR3 is 10 amino acids. Per germline, CDR1 WSHSY and CDR2 SAAADI. V lost 8 bases and J 4 bases, leaving 5 bases between the germline ends. CDR3 DNA: TGCGCCAGCGGATCCTATGGCTACACCTTC. This gives the protein CASGSYGYTF.

This clonotype was observed a handful of times. This chain joins TRBV28 and TRBJ2-7; 8 bases line up with TRBD1. Germline V gives CDR1 MDHEN, CDR2 SYDVKM. The CDR3 length is 14 residues. With 10 bases clipped from V and 1 base from J, the junction kept 9 bases outside the gene matches. CDR3 nucleotide sequence: TGTGCCACCGAAGACAGGGGAACTTCCTACGAGCAGTACGTC. Translation gives CATEDRGTSYEQYV.

The sample holds a few counts of this clonotype. The chain is built from TRBV12-3 or TRBV12-4 and TRBJ2-2, with TRBD1 matching over 9 bases. The CDR3 has 18 residues. Unmatched junction bases numbered 17, after V lost 6 bases and J lost 6 bases. CDR3 residues: CASSSPLAGTGRAGELFF. The CDR3 DNA sequence: TGTGCCAGCAGCTCCCCCTTAGCCGGGACAGGGAGGGCCGGGGAGCTGTTTTTT.

The chain carries TRBV10-2 and TRBJ2-7; a possible D gene is TRBD2 (6 bases). Germline V lookup: CDR1 WSHSY, CDR2 SAAADI. The CDR3 covers 16 residues. V was shortened by 2 bases and J by 3 bases, with 17 bases between the two germline ends. CDR3 region: CASSEGGFGLNYEQYV. The CDR3 nucleotides are TGCGCCAGCAGTGAGGGAGGGTTCGGTCTTAACTACGAGCAGTACGTC.

The V and J genes are TRBV20-1 and TRBJ2-7, with D uncertain. This CDR3 is built from 12 residues. The V and J ends lost 6 bases and 3 bases respectively, with 12 bases between them. Looked up from germline, CDR1 is DFQATT and CDR2 is SNEGSKA (reference sequence). The CDR3 region is CSANRVYYEQYV. The CDR3 DNA sequence: TGCAGTGCCAACCGAGTCTACTACGAGCAGTACGTC.

This clonotype was picked up one time. This rearrangement joins TRBV4-1 to TRBJ2-3; 7 bases map to TRBD1. Germline V CDR1 and CDR2: MGHRA, YSYEKL. This CDR3 comprises 16 residues. The J segment lost 5 bases and the V segment lost 5 bases, leaving 13 bases of the junction unmatched. The CDR3 region has the DNA TGCGCCAGCAGCAACCATGGGACAGTCGGTATAGATACGCAGTATTTT. Encoded protein: CASSNHGTVGIDTQYF.

V usage is TRBV20-1 and J usage is TRBJ2-3, with 9 nucleotides matching TRBD2. CDR3 length equals 15 residues. Germline values: CDR1 DFQATT, CDR2 SNEGSKA (reference sequence). V shed 6 bases, J shed 2 bases, and the junction held 9 bases outside the gene matches. The CDR3 sequence is CSARRTSDYTDTQYF. CDR3 coding DNA: TGCAGTGCGCGCCGGACTAGCGACTACACAGATACGCAGTATTTT.

V and J are TRBV5-4 and TRBJ2-1; D gene unclear. Trimming removed 3 bases from V and 5 bases from J, with 15 bases in between. The CDR3 is 15 residues long. Germline V gene lookup returns CDR1 SGHNT and CDR2 YYREEE (reference sequence). The CDR3 nucleotides read TGTGCCAGCAGCTGGCGAGGCTTACCCGACAATGAGCAGTTCTTC. Translating it yields CASSWRGLPDNEQFF.

The chain is built from TRBV18 and TRBJ2-3; 10 positions agree with TRBD2. This CDR3 is 17 amino acids long. CDR1 is KGHSH, CDR2 LQKENI, per germline. V lost 1 base and J lost 0; bases outside the gene matches: 4. Here the CDR3 reads CASSPRTSGTSTDTQYF. CDR3 coding DNA: TGTGCCAGCTCACCACGGACTAGCGGTACTAGCACAGATACGCAGTATTTT. Using reference TRBV18 and TRBJ2-3 for the parts outside the CDR3, the full variable domain is NAGVMQNPRHLVRRRGQEARLRCSPMKGHSHVYWYRQLPEEGLKFMVYLQKENIIDESGMPKERFSAEFPKEGPSILRIQQVVRGDSAAYFCASSPRTSGTSTDTQYFGPGTRLTVL.

This chain links TRBV12-3 or TRBV12-4 with TRBJ2-2, with D unclear. The V gene lost 8 bases and the J gene lost 6 bases, with 16 bases spanning the gap. This CDR3 has 14 residues. The CDR3 sequence: CASYPDEAPGELFF. The DNA for the CDR3 is TGTGCCAGCTATCCCGACGAAGCCCCCGGGGAGCTGTTTTTT.

This clonotype was seen at least ten times. J is TRBJ2-2 and V is TRBV29-1; D possibly matches TRBD1 or TRBD2 (5 bases each). Germline CDR1 is SQVTM and CDR2 is ANQGSEA. The V end was cut by 3 bases, the J end by 4 bases, with 9 bases between. This CDR3 is built from 13 residues. CDR3 sequence: CSVDGAGTGELFF. The CDR3 bases are TGCAGCGTTGACGGGGCAGGCACCGGGGAGCTGTTTTTT.

CDR3 region: CASSYGLAGFADTQYF. The CDR3 coding sequence is TGTGCCAGCAGTTACGGACTAGCGGGGTTTGCAGATACGCAGTATTTT. V and J are TRBV6-5 and TRBJ2-3, with TRBD2 identical over 12 bases. Germline V gene lookup returns CDR1 MNHEY and CDR2 SVGAGI. J lost 4 bases, V lost 2 bases, and 4 bases had no gene match. This CDR3 is 16 amino acids long.

This clonotype was recorded at least ten times. The rearrangement uses TRBV29-1 and TRBJ2-3; 10 positions match TRBD2. CDR3 length equals 16 residues. Unmatched junction bases numbered 6, after V lost 2 bases and J lost 1 base. The germline V gene has CDR1 SQVTM and CDR2 ANQGSEA. The CDR3 DNA follows: TGCAGCGTTGAATTACTAGCGGGGCCAGGCACAGATACGCAGTATTTT. It yields the protein CSVELLAGPGTDTQYF.

V is TRBV19 and J is TRBJ2-3; 7 positions agree with TRBD1. Germline-derived CDR1 and CDR2 are LNHDA and SQIVND (reference sequence). Germline trimming cut 6 bases from V and 3 bases from J; bases unmatched to any gene: 15. The CDR3 length is 17 residues. CDR3 nucleotide sequence: TGTGCCAGTAGCACTCGCCGGACAGGAACGGTAACAGATACGCAGTATTTT. Translation: CASSTRRTGTVTDTQYF.

This clonotype was counted ten times or more. This sequence joins TRBV2 and TRBJ1-2, with D possibly being TRBD1 (5 bases). The CDR3 sequence is 14 residues long. Per the germline V gene, CDR1 is SNHLY and CDR2 is FYNNEI. V was cut by 6 bases and J by 3 bases, with 14 bases left in between. The DNA for the CDR3 is TGTGCCAGCAGGGCTAGACAGATACACTATGGCTACACCTTC. This codes for CASRARQIHYGYTF. Full variable domain (missing parts from reference TRBV2 and TRBJ1-2): EPEVTQTPSHQVTQMGQEVILRCVPISNHLYFYWYRQILGQKVEFLVSFYNNEISEKSEIFDDQFSVERPDGSNFTLKIRSTKLEDSAMYFCASRARQIHYGYTFGSGTRLTVV.

This clonotype occurred a few times. V gene TRBV12-3 or TRBV12-4 combines with J gene TRBJ2-3; D could derive from TRBD1 or TRBD2 (5 bases each). There are 15 residues in the CDR3. Trimming took off 6 bases at V and 2 bases at J, with 15 bases between the two ends. The CDR3 DNA is TGTGCCAGCAGAGTGGGGGTGGGAGCCACAGATACGCAGTATTTT. Protein sequence: CASRVGVGATDTQYF.

The J gene is TRBJ2-7, the V gene TRBV4-1; tentatively, D is TRBD1 (5 bases). Trimming took 0 bases from V and 2 from J, leaving 11 bases between them. The germline gives CDR1 MGHRA, CDR2 YSYEKL. The CDR3 contains 15 residues. In nucleotides, the CDR3 is TGCGCCAGCAGCCAAGAGTCAGGGTACCCCTACGAGCAGTACGTC. Its protein product is CASSQESGYPYEQYV.

The chain links TRBV4-3 to TRBJ1-1; weak D call: TRBD1 (5 bases). Germline V gives CDR1 LGHNA, CDR2 YSLEER. V gave up 1 base and J gave up 0 bases, with 15 bases separating them. CDR3 size: 17 residues. The CDR3 loop reads CASSQGQPKVMNTEAFF. The CDR3 nucleotides are TGCGCCAGCAGCCAAGGACAGCCGAAAGTGATGAACACTGAAGCTTTCTTT.

Many counts were recorded for this clonotype. This chain connects TRBV3-1 to TRBJ2-5; weak D call: TRBD1 (5 bases). V lost 2 bases to trimming and J lost 0 bases, with 25 bases between them. The germline V gene has CDR1 LGHDT and CDR2 YNNKEL (reference sequence). CDR3 length: 20 residues. The CDR3 protein is CASSQRTITWTSEYQETQYF. The CDR3 DNA is TGTGCCAGCAGCCAACGCACAATAACCTGGACATCTGAGTACCAAGAGACCCAGTACTTC.

The CDR3 nucleotides are TGTGCCAGCAGCTCAAGTAGGGTCTTAAGCTACGAGCAGTACTTC. This translates into CASSSSRVLSYEQYF. The chain has TRBV7-2 and TRBJ2-7; D ambiguous. Germline CDR1 SGHTA, CDR2 FQGNSA. The CDR3 is made up of 15 amino acids. Trimming pared 4 bases from V and 3 bases from J, leaving 16 bases between.

This clonotype was counted only a few times. This chain links TRBV7-8 with TRBJ2-7, with 7 bases lining up with TRBD1. The CDR3 consists of 15 residues. Germline assignment: CDR1 SGHVS and CDR2 FQNEAQ. After removal of 5 bases from V and 1 base from J, the junction contained 8 bases not matched to a gene. DNA of the CDR3: TGTGCCAGCAGCCCGACCGACAGGGAGTCCTACGAGCAGTACTTC. It is translated as CASSPTDRESYEQYF.

This chain connects TRBV19 to TRBJ1-1; D not resolved. V was clipped by 7 bases and J by 7 bases, with 10 bases between them. The CDR3 totals 11 residues. Germline V gives CDR1 LNHDA, CDR2 SQIVND (reference sequence). In DNA, the CDR3 is TGTGCCAGTAAGGGTGCGATTGAAGCTTTCTTT. Amino acid sequence: CASKGAIEAFF.

The rearrangement joins TRBV13 to TRBJ2-1; D might be TRBD1 (6 bases). This CDR3 has 18 residues. Deletions cut 4 bases from V and 0 bases from J, with 19 bases between. CDR1 PRHDT and CDR2 FYEKMQ come from the germline V gene (reference sequence). The CDR3 region has the DNA TGTGCCAGCAGCTCCAACGCCAGGATAGGGGGCTCCTACAATGAGCAGTTCTTC. Its translation is CASSSNARIGGSYNEQFF. The whole variable domain, filled in from reference TRBV13 and TRBJ2-1, reads AAGVIQSPRHLIKEKRETATLKCYPIPRHDTVYWYQQGPGQDPQFLISFYEKMQSDKGSIPDRFSAQQFSDYHSELNMSSLELGDSALYFCASSSNARIGGSYNEQFFGPGTRLTVL.

On this clonotype itself: Relative to the germline gene, one junction end is altered; a read error may explain this. The CDR3 protein is CSARAWTGVGENQYF. The CDR3 DNA follows: TGCAGTGCTAGAGCCTGGACAGGGGTGGGGGAGAACCAGTACTTC. The chain is built from TRBV20-1 and TRBJ2-5, with 9 bases aligning to TRBD1. The CDR3 runs to 15 residues. Germline CDR1 DFQATT, CDR2 SNEGSKA (reference sequence).

The V gene is TRBV27, the J gene TRBJ2-7; 7 bases are shared with TRBD2. The J segment lost 5 bases and the V segment lost 6 bases, leaving 4 bases of the junction unmatched. In germline, CDR1 is MNHEY, CDR2 SMNVEV (reference sequence). There are 12 residues in the CDR3. CDR3 loop: CASSSGGDEQYV. The CDR3 DNA is TGTGCCAGCAGCTCGGGGGGAGACGAGCAGTACGTC.